The source of this T cell receptor beta chain is a study of spatial heterogeneity in lung cancer. The library protocol tagged each TCR cDNA with a unique molecular identifier. TCRdb ran MiXCR on the 5' RACE reads and lists one entry per CDR3 protein. The sample records about 25,000 distinct CDR3 sequences, 6% to 7.5% being singletons. Study-wide results and limits: Ubiquitous expanded tumor TCRs were observed in blood more at resection than follow-up.

The germline V gene encodes CDR1 SGHTA and CDR2 FQGNSA. CDR3 length: 13 amino acids. The V end lost 1 base, the J end lost 3 bases, and 7 bases lay between the germline ends. Time point of the sample: sample taken at primary tumor resection. Unsorted whole RNA samples from tumor, nontumor lung or frozen PBMC were sequenced. This clonotype is judged medium-sized. What it binds is not known. The receptor was derived from a male donor with early-stage non-small cell lung cancer. This chain joins TRBV7-2 and TRBJ2-7, with unresolved D. Material: PBMCs, obtained at surgery. The CDR3 DNA sequence: TGTGCCAGCAGCTTAGGTAGGCGCTACGAGCAGTACGTC. Protein product: CASSLGRRYEQYV.